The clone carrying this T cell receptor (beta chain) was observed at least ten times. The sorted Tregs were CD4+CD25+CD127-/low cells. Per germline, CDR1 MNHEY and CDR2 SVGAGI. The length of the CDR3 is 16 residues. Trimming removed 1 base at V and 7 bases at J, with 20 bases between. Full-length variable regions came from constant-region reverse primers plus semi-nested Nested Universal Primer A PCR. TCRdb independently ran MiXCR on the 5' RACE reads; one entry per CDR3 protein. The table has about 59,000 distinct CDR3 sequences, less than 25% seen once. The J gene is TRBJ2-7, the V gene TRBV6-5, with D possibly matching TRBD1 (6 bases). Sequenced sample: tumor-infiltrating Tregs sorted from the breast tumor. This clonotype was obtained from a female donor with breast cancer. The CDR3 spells CASSYYGLGQILEQYF. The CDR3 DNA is TGTGCCAGCAGTTACTACGGGCTCGGACAGATCCTTGAGCAGTACTTC.